Following are 5 T cell receptor beta chains from one sample sequenced in a study of radiotherapy plus CTLA-4 blockade in lung cancer. TCRdb keeps only in-frame clones here, not all; method: immunoSEQ multiplex PCR. The sample consists of roughly 100,000 clones, 75% to 90% of them appearing once. The sample here was peripheral blood, taken from a patient treated with radiotherapy plus ipilimumab. The origin of the receptors is a human donor with non-small cell lung cancer who had a partial response to radiotherapy plus ipilimumab.

The chain couples TRBV18 to TRBJ2-7, with D possibly TRBD2 on 5 matching bases. Trimming shortened V by 3 bases and J by 2 bases, and 14 bases separated the two germline ends. The CDR3 extends over 15 amino acids. Germline CDR1 and CDR2: KGHSH and LQKENI. In nucleotides, the CDR3 is TGTGCCAGCTCACCTGGACTTACTCACCCCTACGAGCAGTACTTC. Translation gives CASSPGLTHPYEQYF.

The V call is TRBV28, the J call TRBJ2-2, with a weak D call TRBD2 (5 bases). V lost 7 bases and J lost 7, with 16 bases in between. This CDR3 comprises 14 residues. The V gene's germline CDR1 is MDHEN and CDR2 SYDVKM. The CDR3 nucleotides are TGTGCCAGCACCCCTAAGAGGGATGGCGGGGAGCTGTTTTTT. This translates into CASTPKRDGGELFF.

The chain couples TRBV29-1 to TRBJ2-1; 10 nucleotides match TRBD1. The CDR3 contains 16 residues. CDR1 is SQVTM, CDR2 ANQGSEA, per germline. V lost 4 bases, J lost 3 bases, and 9 bases stayed unmatched. The DNA for the CDR3 is TGCAGCGTTGTTAGTGCTGGACAGGGGGACTACAATGAGCAGTTCTTC. Protein sequence: CSVVSAGQGDYNEQFF.

The CDR3 loop is CSVDISGTNTGELFF. Written as DNA, the CDR3 is TGCAGCGTGGATATTAGCGGAACTAACACCGGGGAGCTGTTTTTT. The chain has TRBV29-1 and TRBJ2-2, with a weak D call TRBD2 (6 bases). Germline CDR1 is SQVTM and CDR2 is ANQGSEA. Between the trimmed V and J ends, which lost 6 bases and 2 bases, there was a span of 16 bases. This CDR3 has 15 amino acids.

The chain employs TRBV29-1 and TRBJ2-3, with 11 nucleotides matching TRBD2. The germline CDR1 and CDR2 sequences are SQVTM and ANQGSEA. This CDR3 has 13 amino acids. The junction had 9 bases not matched to a gene; V was cut back by 7 bases and J by 9 bases. The CDR3 DNA reads as TGCAGCGCCCTAGCGGGAGGCCGTCGGACGCAGTATTTT. This codes for CSALAGGRRTQYF.